The rows below give T cell receptor beta chains drawn from one sample of a study of blood T cell repertoires in COVID-19. Libraries were prepared by immunoSEQ multiplex PCR; TCRdb keeps only in-frame clonotypes and omits some of them. Among approximately 100,000 clones listed, roughly 87% were seen once. The material sequenced was peripheral blood. Every receptor here comes from a woman of 80 years or more in a cohort sampled during active COVID-19. The CDR3 runs from the conserved cysteine through the conserved F or W. The D gene is left open where the match is weak. Some rows have no size entry. The others give once, few or many, or a class for an expanded clone.

v_call	clone_size	j_call	d_call	cdr3_length	cdr3_aa	cdr3_nt
TRBV2	.	TRBJ2-1	TRBD2	15	CASSEQAGGGDEQFF	TGTGCCAGCAGTGAACAGGCGGGGGGCGGGGATGAGCAGTTCTTC
TRBV4-1	.	TRBJ1-2	.	13	CASSQQGNYGYTF	TGCGCCAGCAGCCAACAGGGAAACTATGGCTACACCTTC
TRBV4-1	.	TRBJ2-3	TRBD1	15	CASSQEGQNTDTQYF	TGCGCCAGCAGCCAAGAGGGACAGAACACAGATACGCAGTATTTT
TRBV18	few	TRBJ1-1	.	16	CASSLGTQSYNTEAFF	TGTGCCAGCTCATTGGGGACTCAATCTTATAACACTGAAGCTTTCTTT
TRBV14	.	TRBJ2-3	.	14	CASKPGIPTDTQYF	TGTGCCAGTAAACCAGGAATCCCCACAGATACGCAGTATTTT
TRBV3-1/TRBV3-2	once	TRBJ2-1	.	12	CASSQFINEQFF	TGTGCCAGCAGCCAATTCATCAATGAGCAGTTCTTC
TRBV6-5	once	TRBJ2-1	TRBD2	13	CASRASGGDEQFF	TGTGCCAGTCGGGCTAGCGGCGGCGATGAGCAGTTCTTC
TRBV29-1	few	TRBJ1-2	.	14	CSVEPSVATIGYTF	TGCAGCGTTGAACCCAGCGTGGCAACTATAGGCTACACCTTC
TRBV5-6	.	TRBJ2-1	TRBD1	13	CASSWTGVGEQFF	TGTGCCAGCAGCTGGACAGGGGTTGGTGAGCAGTTCTTC
TRBV21-1	.	TRBJ1-4	.	16	CASSKAPRDTNEKLFF	TGTGCCAGCAGCAAAGCGCCCAGGGACACGAATGAAAAACTGTTTTTT
TRBV25-1	.	TRBJ1-5	.	17	CASIPWRGPIVNQPQHF	TGTGCCAGCATCCCCTGGCGGGGCCCCATTGTCAATCAGCCCCAGCATTTT
TRBV19	once	TRBJ2-1	.	17	CASSTPPNRASYNEQFF	TGTGCCAGTAGTACACCACCTAACAGGGCCTCCTACAATGAGCAGTTCTTC
TRBV6-5	.	TRBJ2-5	TRBD1	14	CASRAQGAGETQYF	TGTGCCAGCAGAGCACAGGGGGCGGGGGAGACCCAGTACTTC
TRBV27	.	TRBJ2-7	TRBD1	19	CASSLSRTGRGPRGYEQYF	TGTGCCAGCAGTTTATCGAGGACAGGGAGAGGGCCTCGGGGGTACGAGCAGTACTTC
TRBV24-1	.	TRBJ2-7	TRBD1	14	CATDRVGTSYEQYF	TGTGCCACAGACAGGGTTGGCACCTCTTACGAGCAGTACTTC
TRBV1	.	TRBJ1-4	.	17	CTSRAGTGVLPNEKLFF	TGCACCAGCAGGGCCGGGACAGGGGTATTACCTAATGAAAAACTGTTTTTT
TRBV10-3	.	TRBJ1-6	.	14	CAISESRDVSPLHF	TGTGCCATCAGTGAGTCGCGGGACGTATCACCCCTCCACTTT
TRBV7-9	.	TRBJ2-7	TRBD2	18	CASSLIGASGPSSYEQYF	TGTGCCAGCAGCTTAATAGGGGCTAGCGGGCCGAGCTCCTACGAGCAGTACTTC
TRBV21-1	.	TRBJ2-7	.	17	CASSKARSGDLSYEQYF	TGTGCCAGCAGCAAAGCGCGGTCAGGGGATCTCTCCTACGAGCAGTACTTC
TRBV18	.	TRBJ2-1	.	15	CASSPQVAKYNEQFF	TGTGCCAGCTCACCCCAGGTGGCAAAGTACAATGAGCAGTTCTTC
TRBV20-1	.	TRBJ2-3	.	11	CSARDRDTQYF	TGCAGTGCTAGAGATAGAGATACGCAGTATTTT
TRBV3-1/TRBV3-2	.	TRBJ1-6	TRBD1	14	CASSPRDSNSPLHF	TGTGCCAGCAGCCCAAGGGACAGTAATTCACCCCTCCACTTT